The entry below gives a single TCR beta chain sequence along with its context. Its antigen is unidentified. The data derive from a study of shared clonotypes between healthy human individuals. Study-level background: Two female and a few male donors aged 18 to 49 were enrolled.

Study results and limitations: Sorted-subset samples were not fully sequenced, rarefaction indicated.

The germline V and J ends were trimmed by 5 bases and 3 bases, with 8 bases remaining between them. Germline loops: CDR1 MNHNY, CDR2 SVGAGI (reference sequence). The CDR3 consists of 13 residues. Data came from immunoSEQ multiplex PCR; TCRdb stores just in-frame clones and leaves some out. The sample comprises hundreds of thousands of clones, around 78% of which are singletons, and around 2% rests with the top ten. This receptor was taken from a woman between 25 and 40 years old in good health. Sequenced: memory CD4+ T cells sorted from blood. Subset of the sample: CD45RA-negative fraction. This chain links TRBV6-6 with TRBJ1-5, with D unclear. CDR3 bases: TGTGCCAGCAGTACACAGATCAATCAGCCCCAGCATTTT. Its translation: CASSTQINQPQHF.